The clone carrying this T cell receptor (beta chain) was seen only a few times. Synthetic TCR analog templates were spiked into each PCR. The repertoire was sequenced with immunoSEQ multiplex PCR; TCRdb's copy has only in-frame clones and lacks some. The sample yields about 70,000 clones, approximately 80% seen once. Patients yielded 1 to 8 samples each, pretreatment and on-treatment. This sample was included in a study of PD-L1 blockade in urothelial cancer. Study as a whole: Males with bladder-origin urothelial cancer constituted about nine tenths of the roughly 29 patients.

Trimming at V came to 3 bases and at J to 0 bases, leaving 4 bases not matched to a gene. The CDR3 runs to 15 residues. CDR1 and CDR2 from the germline V gene are SNHLY and FYNNEI. The chain carries TRBV2 and TRBJ2-7, with TRBD1 matching over 8 bases. This specimen consisted of PBMCs, obtained around atezolizumab (anti-PD-L1) treatment. This sequence was found in a man in his 70s with urothelial cancer. Here the CDR3 reads CASSDEDRDSYEQYF. CDR3 nucleotides: TGTGCCAGCAGTGATGAGGACAGGGACTCCTACGAGCAGTACTTC. The full variable domain, completed using reference TRBV2 and TRBJ2-7, is EPEVTQTPSHQVTQMGQEVILRCVPISNHLYFYWYRQILGQKVEFLVSFYNNEISEKSEIFDDQFSVERPDGSNFTLKIRSTKLEDSAMYFCASSDEDRDSYEQYFGPGTRLTVT.